The 23 T cell receptor beta chains reported below all come from one sample, sequenced in a study of blood T cell repertoires in COVID-19. Using immunoSEQ multiplex PCR, the repertoire was profiled, and TCRdb retains in-frame clones only, with some absent. The sample has under 150,000 clones, about nine tenths seen once. Source material: peripheral blood. The receptors were sampled from a human donor in a cohort sampled during active COVID-19.

The CDR3 DNA reads as TGTGCCAGCAGCTACAATGACAGGGCACCGCAGTACTTC. Its translation is CASSYNDRAPQYF. The chain uses TRBV4-2 and TRBJ2-7, with 7 bases aligning to TRBD1. With V trimmed by 5 bases and J by 9 bases, 10 bases remained unmatched. The CDR3 covers 13 residues. Germline-derived CDR1 and CDR2 are LGHNA and YNFKEQ.

The rearrangement uses TRBV2 and TRBJ2-1; no clear D gene. The CDR3 loop spans 12 amino acids. V lost 8 bases to trimming and J lost 6 bases, with 11 bases between them. Germline CDR1 and CDR2: SNHLY and FYNNEI. The CDR3 protein is CASGRQINEQFF. Written as DNA, the CDR3 is TGTGCCAGCGGTCGCCAGATCAATGAGCAGTTCTTC.

V and J are TRBV6-1 and TRBJ1-6, with 7 bases identical to TRBD1. CDR1 is MNHNS, CDR2 SASEGT, per germline. The CDR3 runs 13 residues. J was trimmed by 13 bases and V by 1 base; bases with no gene match: 4. The CDR3 nucleotides read TGTGCCAGCAGTGAAGAAACAGGGGCCCCCCTCCACTTT. This sequence encodes CASSEETGAPLHF.

For this clone: Distinct nucleotide sequences in the sample also encode this CDR3. The V and J genes are TRBV5-1 and TRBJ2-7; D is possibly TRBD2 (5 bases). The CDR3 length is 13 residues. V was clipped by 4 bases and J by 0 bases, with 8 bases between them. Germline-derived CDR1 and CDR2 are SGHRS and YFSETQ. The DNA of the CDR3 is TGCGCCAGCAGCCCGGGATTCTCCTACGAGCAGTACTTC. This codes for CASSPGFSYEQYF.

V and J are TRBV5-1 and TRBJ1-4; D gene ambiguous. Trimming took off 4 bases at V and 5 bases at J, with 12 bases between the two ends. There are 14 residues in the CDR3. CDR1 and CDR2 (germline): SGHRS, YFSETQ. In DNA form, the CDR3 reads TGCGCCAGCAGCCCACGGCCGGAGAATGAAAAACTGTTTTTT. Encoded protein: CASSPRPENEKLFF.

The V call is TRBV6-5, the J call TRBJ1-1, with TRBD1 identical over 10 bases. CDR3 length: 14 residues. Germline CDR1 and CDR2: MNHEY and SVGAGI. Losses at the gene ends were 6 bases for V and 2 bases for J; bases not matched to a gene: 3. The CDR3 region is CASRLTGGNTEAFF. CDR3 sequence (DNA): TGTGCCAGCAGGCTGACAGGGGGCAACACTGAAGCTTTCTTT.

This clone was counted once. The CDR3 region has the DNA TGTGCCAGCAGCTTAGGGCAGGGGTTCTACGAGCAGTACTTC. It is translated as CASSLGQGFYEQYF. The V and J genes are TRBV7-2 and TRBJ2-7, with TRBD1 as a possible D gene (6 bases). V shed 1 base and J shed 3 bases, with 10 bases lying between them. The CDR3 is 14 residues long. Germline V gene sequence: CDR1 SGHTA, CDR2 FQGNSA.

This chain links TRBV5-4 with TRBJ2-2; 13 positions match TRBD2. V gave up 0 bases and J gave up 1 base; unmatched junction bases: 3. The CDR3 is 18 residues long. Germline V gives CDR1 SGHNT, CDR2 YYREEE (reference sequence). Written as DNA, the CDR3 is TGTGCCAGCAGCTTGGGACTAGCGGGGGGCCAGAACACCGGGGAGCTGTTTTTT. As protein: CASSLGLAGGQNTGELFF.

This clone occurred once. This sequence joins TRBV6-5 and TRBJ1-1; a possible D gene is TRBD1 (5 bases). V was cut by 0 bases and J by 5 bases, with 7 bases left in between. Germline V lookup: CDR1 MNHEY, CDR2 SVGAGI. This CDR3 region has 13 residues. This CDR3 is CASSYSGQTEAFF. CDR3 bases: TGTGCCAGCAGTTACTCGGGGCAGACTGAAGCTTTCTTT.

The J gene is TRBJ2-4, the V gene TRBV19; 9 positions agree with TRBD1. Trimming took 6 bases from V and 2 from J; bases not matched to a gene: 8. Germline assignment: CDR1 LNHDA and CDR2 SQIVND (reference sequence). The CDR3 loop spans 16 amino acids. The CDR3 sequence is CASRGTGGETKNIQYF. CDR3 DNA sequence: TGTGCCAGTAGGGGAACAGGGGGCGAGACCAAAAACATTCAGTACTTC.

This chain joins TRBV10-3 and TRBJ1-6; weak D call: TRBD1 (6 bases). The V end lost 11 bases, the J end lost 8 bases, and 13 bases lay between the germline ends. The CDR3 sequence is 12 residues long. Germline V CDR1 and CDR2: ENHRY, SYGVKD. CDR3 amino acids: CAAQGNDSPLHF. In nucleotides, the CDR3 is TGTGCCGCCCAGGGGAATGATTCACCCCTCCACTTT.

The chain has TRBV11-2 and TRBJ2-1; 10 nucleotides line up with TRBD1. Looked up from germline, CDR1 is SGHAT and CDR2 is FQNNGV. V shed 2 bases and J 5 bases; nucleotides not matched to a gene: 9. The CDR3 totals 17 residues. The DNA of the CDR3 is TGTGCCAGCAGCTTACCCCTGGGGACAGGGGCCAACAATGAGCAGTTCTTC. Protein sequence: CASSLPLGTGANNEQFF. The variable domain in full, completed from reference TRBV11-2 and TRBJ2-1, reads EAGVAQSPRYKIIEKRQSVAFWCNPISGHATLYWYQQILGQGPKLLIQFQNNGVVDDSQLPKDRFSAERLKGVDSTLKIQPAKLEDSAVYLCASSLPLGTGANNEQFFGPGTRLTVL.

The chain links TRBV7-3 to TRBJ2-2; the D gene is possibly TRBD1 (6 bases). CDR3 length: 14 residues. CDR1 and CDR2 from the germline V gene are SGHTA and FQGTGA. V lost 1 base, J lost 7 bases, and 10 bases lay in between. The CDR3 coding sequence is TGTGCCAGCAGCTTAAAAAGGGGACACGGGGAGCTGTTTTTT. Its translation: CASSLKRGHGELFF. Looking up the rest from reference TRBV7-3 and TRBJ2-2 gives the full variable domain: GAGVSQTPSNKVTEKGKYVELRCDPISGHTALYWYRQSLGQGPEFLIYFQGTGAADDSGLPNDRFFAVRPEGSVSTLKIQRTERGDSAVYLCASSLKRGHGELFFGEGSRLTVL.

This chain joins TRBV19 and TRBJ2-7, with TRBD2 matching over 10 bases. The CDR3 runs 16 residues. V lost 5 bases to trimming and J lost 4 bases; unmatched junction nucleotides: 11. Germline V lookup: CDR1 LNHDA, CDR2 SQIVND (reference sequence). The CDR3 here is CASSPTIAGGPYEQYF. In DNA form, the CDR3 reads TGTGCCAGTAGTCCCACTATAGCGGGGGGACCTTACGAGCAGTACTTC.

The chain combines TRBV7-3 with TRBJ2-1; 8 bases are shared with TRBD1. CDR1 is SGHTA and CDR2 is FQGTGA in the germline V gene. The J segment lost 15 bases and the V segment lost 0 bases, leaving 7 bases of the junction unmatched. This CDR3 comprises 13 residues. The CDR3 is CASSLTIQGVRFF. The CDR3 DNA follows: TGTGCCAGCAGCTTAACGATACAGGGGGTTCGGTTCTTC.

The chain recombines TRBV30 with TRBJ2-1; TRBD2 might be the D (6 bases). The length of the CDR3 is 13 residues. Germline CDR1 is GTSNPN and CDR2 is SVGIG (reference sequence). Between the trimmed V and J ends, which lost 2 bases and 4 bases, there was a span of 9 bases. The CDR3 is CAWSLTSYNEQFF. CDR3 in DNA: TGTGCCTGGAGTCTGACTAGTTACAATGAGCAGTTCTTC.

As for this clone: Germline and junction disagree at one end, which may indicate a read error. The CDR3 protein is CASSPAYSLTREQYF. The CDR3 nucleotides read TGTGCCAGTTCACCAGCGTATTCCCTCACGCGCGAGCAGTACTTC. V and J are TRBV18 and TRBJ2-7; no clear D. Germline V CDR1 and CDR2: KGHSH, LQKENI. The CDR3 contains 15 residues.

The chain recombines TRBV7-9 with TRBJ1-5, with TRBD1 matching over 7 bases. This CDR3 has 16 amino acids. V lost 3 bases and J lost 5; bases outside the gene matches: 10. Germline V gene data show CDR1 as SEHNR and CDR2 as FQNEAQ (reference sequence). CDR3 nucleotides: TGTGCCAGCAGCTTCTACGGACAGGAAGGGTATCAGCCCCAGCATTTT. It encodes CASSFYGQEGYQPQHF.

The rearrangement joins TRBV5-4 to TRBJ1-2; 9 bases map to TRBD1. Losses at the gene ends were 4 bases for V and 4 bases for J; bases not matched to a gene: 5. Germline loops: CDR1 SGHNT, CDR2 YYREEE (reference sequence). The CDR3 extends over 14 amino acids. The CDR3 nucleotides read TGTGCCAGCAGCCCCGGACAGGGGTCCTATGGCTACACCTTC. Protein: CASSPGQGSYGYTF. The whole variable domain, remainder taken from reference TRBV5-4 and TRBJ1-2, is ETGVTQSPTHLIKTRGQQVTLRCSSQSGHNTVSWYQQALGQGPQFIFQYYREEENGRGNFPPRFSGLQFPNYSSELNVNALELDDSALYLCASSPGQGSYGYTFGSGTRLTVV.

The chain is built from TRBV7-2 and TRBJ1-4; 7 positions match TRBD1. The CDR3 consists of 13 residues. CDR1 SGHTA and CDR2 FQGNSA come from the germline V gene. J gave up 8 bases and V 5 bases, and 5 bases lay outside the gene matches. The CDR3 DNA reads as TGTGCCAGCAGCCGACAGGGCGACGAAAAACTGTTTTTT. Translation gives CASSRQGDEKLFF.

This chain uses TRBV24-1 with TRBJ2-3; a possible D gene is TRBD1 (5 bases). Trimming left V 4 bases short and J 1 base short, with 14 bases between. In germline, CDR1 is KGHDR, CDR2 SFDVKD. This CDR3 is built from 16 residues. The CDR3 DNA sequence: TGTGCCACCAGTGACTCGCAGGGTTACGGCACAGATACGCAGTATTTT. Protein product: CATSDSQGYGTDTQYF.

The gene calls are TRBV7-3 and TRBJ2-2; TRBD2 aligns across 11 bases. J was trimmed by 2 bases and V by 1 base; bases with no gene match: 9. This CDR3 has 19 amino acids. In germline, CDR1 is SGHTA, CDR2 FQGTGA. CDR3 nucleotides: TGTGCCAGCAGCTTAAAAATAGCGGGGGGGCCCGGTAACACCGGGGAGCTGTTTTTT. Translating it yields CASSLKIAGGPGNTGELFF.

V gene TRBV12-3 or TRBV12-4 combines with J gene TRBJ2-1; 9 nucleotides match TRBD1. V was pared by 4 bases and J by 8 bases, with 3 bases of the junction left unmatched. The CDR3 runs to 13 residues. CDR3 sequence reads: CASSWGQGYEQFF. CDR3 nucleotide sequence: TGTGCCAGCAGTTGGGGACAGGGCTATGAGCAGTTCTTC.